This passage covers 16 T cell receptor beta chains from one sample sequenced in a study of PD-L1 blockade in urothelial cancer. Sequenced by immunoSEQ multiplex PCR; TCRdb stores in-frame clones only, minus some. The sample carries about 39,000 clones, approximately 90% recorded once. The input for sequencing was PBMCs, taken around atezolizumab (anti-PD-L1) treatment. The receptors derive from a man aged 55 to 70 with urothelial cancer.

Only one count was recorded for this clone. As DNA, the CDR3 is TGCGCCAGCAGCAACGCACTAGCGGGAGCGGGTGAGCAGTACTTC. Its translation: CASSNALAGAGEQYF. V and J are TRBV5-1 and TRBJ2-7; 11 bases are a match to TRBD2. Germline-derived CDR1 and CDR2 are SGHRS and YFSETQ. The CDR3 consists of 15 residues. V shed 4 bases and J 7 bases; nucleotides not matched to a gene: 10. Drawing the rest from reference TRBV5-1 and TRBJ2-7, the complete variable domain is KAGVTQTPRYLIKTRGQQVTLSCSPISGHRSVSWYQQTPGQGLQFLFEYFSETQRNKGNFPGRFSGRQFSNSRSEMNVSTLELGDSALYLCASSNALAGAGEQYFGPGTRLTVT.

The rearrangement joins TRBV6-6 to TRBJ2-3; no clear D. CDR1 is MNHNY and CDR2 is SVGAGI in the germline V gene (reference sequence). With 4 bases removed from V and 5 bases from J, the gap between germline ends came to 16 bases. This CDR3 comprises 15 residues. DNA of the CDR3: TGTGCCAGCAGTTCGACACTGATCGGTCAAGATACGCAGTATTTT. Translation: CASSSTLIGQDTQYF.

J is TRBJ1-2 and V is TRBV6-5; D remains unclear. The germline gives CDR1 MNHEY, CDR2 SVGAGI. V dropped 5 bases and J dropped 7 bases, with 11 bases sitting between them. The CDR3 covers 12 residues. In DNA, the CDR3 is TGTGCCAGCAGTAGGCCCTCGGGTGGCTACACCTTC. Translating gives CASSRPSGGYTF.

The chain links TRBV5-1 to TRBJ2-7; 9 bases line up with TRBD2. Looked up from germline, CDR1 is SGHRS and CDR2 is YFSETQ. CDR3 length: 14 residues. Losses at the gene ends were 0 bases for V and 3 bases for J; bases not matched to a gene: 1. CDR3 amino acids: CASSLGSGSYEQYF. CDR3 coding DNA: TGCGCCAGCAGCTTGGGTAGCGGGAGCTACGAGCAGTACTTC.

This chain joins TRBV28 and TRBJ2-7, with 7 bases lining up with TRBD2. This CDR3 region has 15 residues. V lost 2 bases, J lost 7 bases, and 11 bases stayed unmatched. The V gene's germline CDR1 is MDHEN and CDR2 SYDVKM. The DNA for the CDR3 is TGTGCCAGCAGTTTAGCGGGAGACCTACGCCTAGAGCAGTACTTC. It yields the protein CASSLAGDLRLEQYF.

V gene TRBV10-1 combines with J gene TRBJ1-2; the D gene is possibly TRBD1 (5 bases). CDR3 length: 13 amino acids. Germline CDR1 and CDR2: WNHNN and SYGVQD (reference sequence). V lost 3 bases to trimming and J lost 3 bases, with 8 bases between them. This CDR3 reads CASSDDSYYGYTF. As DNA, the CDR3 is TGCGCCAGCAGTGACGACAGCTACTATGGCTACACCTTC.

This chain links TRBV2 with TRBJ2-5, with 8 bases matching TRBD1. Trimming took 10 bases from V and 4 from J; bases not matched to a gene: 14. CDR3 length equals 15 residues. Germline assignment: CDR1 SNHLY and CDR2 FYNNEI. The DNA for the CDR3 is TGTGCCACTGGGGCGACAGGGGCGGATGGAGAGACCCAGTACTTC. The encoded protein is CATGATGADGETQYF.

This chain connects TRBV28 to TRBJ2-7; TRBD2 matches 7 bases. V dropped 4 bases and J dropped 1; count of bases not matched to a gene: 4. Per germline, CDR1 MDHEN and CDR2 SYDVKM. The CDR3 covers 14 residues. In DNA form, the CDR3 reads TGTGCCAGCAGTTATTTCGGGGGGTCCTACGAGCAGTACTTC. Its translation is CASSYFGGSYEQYF.

The V call is TRBV15, the J call TRBJ2-1; D might be TRBD1 (6 bases). Germline values: CDR1 LNHNV, CDR2 YYDKDF (reference sequence). The CDR3 length is 16 residues. V was trimmed by 0 bases and J by 7 bases, leaving 16 bases between them. The CDR3 loop reads CATSRDLGRGENEQFF. The DNA of the CDR3 is TGTGCCACCAGCAGAGATCTTGGCAGGGGAGAAAATGAGCAGTTCTTC.

The chain couples TRBV7-2 to TRBJ1-4; a weak D match, TRBD1 (5 bases). Germline CDR1 and CDR2: SGHTA and FQGNSA. This CDR3 has 13 amino acids. Trimming stripped 1 base from V and 7 bases from J, with 7 bases between. This CDR3 reads CASSLGRVEKLFF. The CDR3 DNA follows: TGTGCCAGCAGCTTAGGCAGGGTTGAAAAACTGTTTTTT.

The chain links TRBV5-4 to TRBJ2-7; 9 bases fit TRBD2. V dropped 1 base and J dropped 2; count of bases not matched to a gene: 4. The CDR3 covers 15 residues. CDR1 is SGHNT, CDR2 YYREEE, per germline (reference sequence). The CDR3 DNA sequence: TGTGCCAGCAGCTTGAAGGCTAGCGGGACCTACGAGCAGTACTTC. Amino acids: CASSLKASGTYEQYF.

V and J are TRBV10-2 and TRBJ2-7, with 10 bases that match TRBD1. V dropped 8 bases and J dropped 3; count of bases not matched to a gene: 7. The germline V gene encodes CDR1 WSHSY and CDR2 SAAADI. The CDR3 length is 14 residues. The CDR3 protein is CASSPRDRGYEQYF. The CDR3 coding sequence is TGCGCCAGCTCACCCCGGGACAGGGGCTACGAGCAGTACTTC.

The genes are TRBV19 and TRBJ2-3; D is possibly TRBD2 (7 bases). Germline V gene sequence: CDR1 LNHDA, CDR2 SQIVND (reference sequence). CDR3 length equals 13 residues. Trimming removed 7 bases at V and 2 bases at J, with 10 bases between. CDR3 bases: TGTGCCAGTACCGCGGGGGCCACAGATACGCAGTATTTT. It is translated as CASTAGATDTQYF. Variable domain in full (rest from reference TRBV19 and TRBJ2-3): DGGITQSPKYLFRKEGQNVTLSCEQNLNHDAMYWYRQDPGQGLRLIYYSQIVNDFQKGDIAEGYSVSREKKESFPLTVTSAQKNPTAFYLCASTAGATDTQYFGPGTRLTVL.

The CDR3 sequence is CAWSPGSGNQPQHF. CDR3 DNA sequence: TGTGCCTGGAGCCCAGGGTCGGGCAATCAGCCCCAGCATTTT. J is TRBJ1-5 and V is TRBV30; a possible D gene is TRBD1 (5 bases). This CDR3 is built from 14 residues. Germline V CDR1 and CDR2: GTSNPN, SVGIG (reference sequence). The V end lost 3 bases, the J end lost 2 bases, and 11 bases lay between the germline ends.

The chain uses TRBV7-3 and TRBJ2-7; D possibly corresponds to TRBD2 (6 bases). Trimming pared 5 bases from V and 6 bases from J, leaving 17 bases between. Germline values: CDR1 SGHTA, CDR2 FQGTGA. This CDR3 comprises 14 residues. The CDR3 nucleotides are TGTGCCAGCAGCGAACAAACCTCCGGGGGCGAGCAGTACTTC. Encoded protein: CASSEQTSGGEQYF.

V gene TRBV30 combines with J gene TRBJ2-7; D unclear. Germline V CDR1 and CDR2: GTSNPN, SVGIG (reference sequence). The CDR3 runs 13 residues. The germline V and J ends were trimmed by 3 bases and 7 bases, with 16 bases remaining between them. CDR3 nucleotides: TGTGCCTGGAGGGTGAACTCGCTATGGGAGCAGTACTTC. This sequence encodes CAWRVNSLWEQYF.